These 18 T cell receptor beta chains came from one sample sequenced in a study of monozygotic twins with inflammatory bowel disease. TCRdb reprocessed the 5' RACE reads and keeps a single row for each CDR3 protein, giving no DNA. The sample table includes more than 110,000 distinct CDR3 sequences. Sequenced material: blood. The origin of the receptors is a human donor with ulcerative colitis or Crohn's disease, or a healthy co-twin of an affected twin (not recorded which).

This rearrangement joins TRBV12-3 or TRBV12-4 to TRBJ2-7; TCRdb reports TRBD1, a call that lacks DNA to check it against. CDR3 length: 14 residues. The CDR3 is CASRPGTGTYEQYF.

This sequence joins TRBV4-3 and TRBJ1-1. The CDR3 is made up of 13 amino acids. In germline, CDR1 is LGHNA, CDR2 YSLEER. The CDR3 protein is CASSEGVGTEAFF.

The V call is TRBV12-3 or TRBV12-4, the J call TRBJ1-5; TCRdb reports TRBD1, a call that lacks DNA to check it against. The CDR3 length is 12 residues. The CDR3 sequence: CASRTGDQPQHF.

The chain recombines TRBV3-1 with TRBJ2-5; the D gene TCRdb calls, TRBD2, cannot be checked with no DNA. This CDR3 region has 15 residues. Per the germline V gene, CDR1 is LGHDT and CDR2 is YNNKEL (reference sequence). CDR3 loop: CASSQDGGSQETQYF.

The J gene is TRBJ2-2, the V gene TRBV5-1; the D gene TCRdb calls, TRBD1, cannot be checked with no DNA. This CDR3 comprises 11 residues. The germline gives CDR1 SGHRS, CDR2 YFSETQ. The CDR3 region is CASTGTGELFF.

V and J are TRBV5-4 and TRBJ2-2; TCRdb gives TRBD2 as the D gene, but with no DNA this cannot be confirmed. CDR3 length: 14 residues. CDR1 is SGHNT, CDR2 YYREEE, per germline (reference sequence). The CDR3 here is CASSNPSVPGELFF.

This rearrangement joins TRBV7-3 to TRBJ2-7; the TCRdb D gene call, TRBD1, has no DNA to confirm it. Germline V gene lookup returns CDR1 SGHTA and CDR2 FQGTGA. The CDR3 spans 15 residues. Here the CDR3 reads CASSPKTGTGFEQYF.

The rearrangement uses TRBV20-1 and TRBJ2-2; TCRdb's D gene call, TRBD2, goes unchecked for lack of DNA. In germline, CDR1 is DFQATT, CDR2 SNEGSKA (reference sequence). The CDR3 spans 17 residues. CDR3: CSARDQTSAAVTGELFF.

The J gene is TRBJ2-5, the V gene TRBV6-5; the TCRdb D gene call, TRBD1, has no DNA to confirm it. Germline CDR1 is MNHEY and CDR2 is SVGAGI. CDR3 length: 15 residues. Here the CDR3 reads CASSSPGGSQETQYF.

The rearrangement joins TRBV7-9 to TRBJ2-7; the TRBD1 assignment by TCRdb is unverifiable without DNA. CDR3 length: 15 amino acids. Germline V lookup: CDR1 SEHNR, CDR2 FQNEAQ (reference sequence). CDR3: CASSPAGRGEYEQYF.

The CDR3 protein is CASSMDHPGELFF. The chain has TRBV5-1 and TRBJ2-2. Germline V gives CDR1 SGHRS, CDR2 YFSETQ. The CDR3 is made up of 13 amino acids.

The J gene is TRBJ1-6, the V gene TRBV12-3 or TRBV12-4. The CDR3 runs 13 residues. The CDR3: CASRAIQNSPFHF.

The rearrangement uses TRBV20-1 and TRBJ1-5; as DNA is missing, the TRBD1 call by TCRdb cannot be tested. There are 14 residues in the CDR3. From germline, CDR1 is DFQATT and CDR2 SNEGSKA (reference sequence). The CDR3 loop is CSLVMGRVDQPQHF.

The chain combines TRBV28 with TRBJ2-1; with no DNA, the TCRdb D assignment of TRBD2 cannot be verified. This CDR3 is 16 amino acids long. Looked up from germline, CDR1 is MDHEN and CDR2 is SYDVKM. The CDR3 is CAGGRQREKLADEQFF.

The chain combines TRBV12-3 or TRBV12-4 with TRBJ1-5. The CDR3 spans 15 residues. CDR3 in amino acids: CASSFVGGGGQPQHF.

This chain joins TRBV7-2 and TRBJ2-7; TCRdb proposes TRBD1, but this gene call is untestable without DNA. This CDR3 region has 14 residues. Germline CDR1 reads SGHTA; CDR2 reads FQGNSA. CDR3 protein: CASSERDTPYEQYF.

The chain combines TRBV27 with TRBJ2-7; TCRdb's D call of TRBD2 is untestable without DNA. The CDR3 contains 16 residues. The germline V gene encodes CDR1 MNHEY and CDR2 SMNVEV (reference sequence). The chain's CDR3 is CASTRGLAGSSYEQYF.

The chain combines TRBV20-1 with TRBJ2-1; the TRBD2 assignment by TCRdb is unverifiable without DNA. The length of the CDR3 is 14 residues. CDR1 DFQATT and CDR2 SNEGSKA come from the germline V gene (reference sequence). The CDR3 reads CSAVETRGMGEQFF.